These T cell receptor beta chains were read from a single sample in a study of cytomegalovirus exposure and HLA in healthy donors. Profiling relied on immunoSEQ multiplex PCR, and the TCRdb table lists in-frame clones only, not all of them. The data hold about 250,000 clones, with approximately 80% observed a single time. Sequenced input: PBMCs. The receptors stem from a girl aged 2 to 9 in good health and CMV-seronegative. Both conserved end residues are part of each CDR3. D genes are given only for firm matches. The listing skips clone size in some rows; elsewhere it reads once, few, many or a size class.

TRBJ2-3,TRBV6-6,.,.,CASEQGFSTDTQYF,TGTGCCAGCGAACAGGGTTTTAGCACAGATACGCAGTATTTT
TRBJ2-1,TRBV15,.,TRBD1,CATSTIRTGGGWLGNEQFF,TGTGCCACCAGCACCATACGGACAGGGGGCGGGTGGTTGGGAAATGAGCAGTTCTTC
TRBJ1-1,TRBV4-2,.,.,CASSQVGDLGSNTEAFF,TGTGCCAGCAGCCAAGTTGGAGACCTGGGTTCGAACACTGAAGCTTTCTTT
TRBJ2-5,TRBV9,.,TRBD2,CASSVDGREETQYF,TGTGCCAGCAGCGTAGATGGGAGGGAAGAGACCCAGTACTTC
TRBJ2-2,TRBV25-1,few,TRBD2,CASTAWGGSGELFF,TGTGCCAGCACCGCGTGGGGGGGATCCGGGGAGCTGTTTTTT
TRBJ1-5,TRBV19,.,TRBD1,CASNTAPGQRNQPQHF,TGTGCCAGTAACACCGCCCCGGGACAGAGAAATCAGCCCCAGCATTTT
TRBJ2-7,TRBV10-3,.,TRBD1,CAISLGQGGYEQYF,TGTGCCATCAGCCTTGGACAGGGAGGTTACGAGCAGTACTTC
TRBJ2-3,TRBV9,.,TRBD2,CASTVGGLAGPDTQYF,TGTGCCAGCACCGTCGGGGGGCTAGCGGGACCAGATACGCAGTATTTT
TRBJ2-2,TRBV7-8,.,.,CASSTTGELFF,TGTGCCAGCAGCACAACCGGGGAGCTGTTTTTT
TRBJ2-5,TRBV7-9,.,.,CASNHRTYQETQYF,TGTGCCAGCAACCACAGGACCTACCAAGAGACCCAGTACTTC
TRBJ2-7,TRBV19,.,TRBD2,CASSGLAGGEQYF,TGTGCCAGTAGTGGACTAGCGGGCGGCGAGCAGTACTTC
TRBJ1-1,TRBV9,.,.,CASSVEPNSEAFF,TGTGCCAGCAGCGTAGAGCCAAATAGTGAAGCTTTCTTT
TRBJ1-5,TRBV10-2,.,.,CASSDTGLEVAQHF,TGCGCCAGCAGTGATACAGGGTTGGAAGTGGCCCAGCATTTT
TRBJ2-1,TRBV5-1,.,.,CASSLGGRGLLNEQFF,TGCGCCAGCAGCTTGGGAGGCAGGGGATTGTTAAATGAGCAGTTCTTC
TRBJ1-5,TRBV7-2,.,.,CASSLSPDSQPQHF,TGTGCCAGCAGCTTATCCCCGGACAGTCAGCCCCAGCATTTT
TRBJ2-7,TRBV28,.,.,CASSLLSYEQYF,TGTGCCAGCAGTTTATTGAGCTACGAGCAGTACTTC
TRBJ1-1,TRBV11-1,.,.,CASSLQAVRNTEAFF,TGTGCCAGCAGCCTTCAAGCCGTCCGGAACACTGAAGCTTTCTTT
TRBJ1-2,TRBV5-6,.,.,CASSLATQEHDYGYTF,TGTGCCAGCAGCTTGGCCACACAGGAGCACGATTATGGCTACACCTTC
TRBJ1-2,TRBV6-5,.,TRBD1,CASSSGTGSFFYGYTF,TGTGCCAGCAGTTCCGGGACAGGGTCCTTCTTCTATGGCTACACCTTC
TRBJ2-4,TRBV7-3,.,.,CASSLDGSASRIQYF,TGTGCCAGCAGCTTAGACGGGTCCGCCTCAAGGATTCAGTACTTC